A selection of T cell receptor beta chains follows, all from one sample in a study of shared clonotypes between healthy human individuals. The protocol was immunoSEQ multiplex PCR, while the TCRdb copy is restricted to in-frame clones and leaves out a portion. The table has 800,000 to 950,000 clones, around 96% seen once; the top ten hold less than 0.25%. Sample: naive CD8+ T cells sorted from blood. These receptors all stem from a man aged 30-40 years in good health. Each CDR3 is given with its conserved first and last residue. D genes are given only for firm matches. A clone size is listed for some rows: how often the clone was seen (once, few, many), or a class if it is expanded.

d_gene: NA; abundance: NA; j_gene: TRBJ2-7; v_gene: TRBV7-2; CDR3nt: TGTGCCAGCAGCTTGGATGGTCGTGTTTCAGTGGTCTACGAGCAGTACTTC; CDR3aa: CASSLDGRVSVVYEQYF
d_gene: NA; abundance: NA; j_gene: TRBJ1-1; v_gene: TRBV19; CDR3nt: TGTGCCAGTAGTATGGCCGCCGGGCTGCGCACTGAAGCTTTCTTT; CDR3aa: CASSMAAGLRTEAFF
d_gene: TRBD2; abundance: NA; j_gene: TRBJ2-1; v_gene: TRBV14; CDR3nt: TGTGCCAGCAGCGAACTAGCGGGAGGGGATGAGCAGTTCTTC; CDR3aa: CASSELAGGDEQFF
d_gene: TRBD2; abundance: NA; j_gene: TRBJ2-1; v_gene: TRBV18; CDR3nt: TGTGCCAGCTCACCAAGAACTAGCGGGAGGGGGCTTTCCTACAATGAGCAGTTCTTC; CDR3aa: CASSPRTSGRGLSYNEQFF
d_gene: NA; abundance: once; j_gene: TRBJ2-1; v_gene: TRBV7-2; CDR3nt: TGTGCCAGCAGCTTTTGGGGCAGGGTTAGTGAGCAGTTCTTC; CDR3aa: CASSFWGRVSEQFF
d_gene: NA; abundance: NA; j_gene: TRBJ2-7; v_gene: TRBV10-1; CDR3nt: TGCGCCAGCAGTGGGACTTTCTACGAGCAGTACTTC; CDR3aa: CASSGTFYEQYF
d_gene: NA; abundance: NA; j_gene: TRBJ1-1; v_gene: TRBV6-6; CDR3nt: TGTGCCAGCAGTTATGGAAGCACTGAAGCTTTCTTT; CDR3aa: CASSYGSTEAFF
d_gene: NA; abundance: NA; j_gene: TRBJ1-5; v_gene: TRBV27; CDR3nt: TGTGCCAGCAGTTTAGGTAGCAATCAGCCCCAGCATTTT; CDR3aa: CASSLGSNQPQHF
d_gene: NA; abundance: NA; j_gene: TRBJ2-2; v_gene: TRBV7-8; CDR3nt: TGTGCCACACGGACAGGACGGGACGGGAGTAACACCGGGGAGCTGTTTTTT; CDR3aa: CATRTGRDGSNTGELFF
d_gene: NA; abundance: once; j_gene: TRBJ2-3; v_gene: TRBV13; CDR3nt: TGTGCCAGCAGCTTAGGCGGTAGCACAGATACGCAGTATTTT; CDR3aa: CASSLGGSTDTQYF
d_gene: NA; abundance: NA; j_gene: TRBJ2-1; v_gene: TRBV7-5; CDR3nt: TGTGTCAGAAGCCCCGGGAGCCTGGAAGCGCAGTTCTTC; CDR3aa: CVRSPGSLEAQFF
d_gene: NA; abundance: NA; j_gene: TRBJ1-1; v_gene: TRBV6-1; CDR3nt: TGTGCTAGCAGTGAATTGTACAGCAACACTGAAGCTTTCTTT; CDR3aa: CASSELYSNTEAFF
d_gene: TRBD2; abundance: NA; j_gene: TRBJ2-1; v_gene: TRBV28; CDR3nt: TGTGCCAGCAGTCCTACTAGCGGGGGTTCCTACAATGAGCAGTTCTTC; CDR3aa: CASSPTSGGSYNEQFF
d_gene: TRBD1; abundance: NA; j_gene: TRBJ2-7; v_gene: TRBV7-6; CDR3nt: TGTGCCAGCAGCTTAGTCCAGGGGGCGCGCGACGAGCAGTACTTC; CDR3aa: CASSLVQGARDEQYF
d_gene: TRBD2; abundance: NA; j_gene: TRBJ2-1; v_gene: TRBV5-1; CDR3nt: TGCGCCAGCAGCTCCGTGCCTTCGGGACTAGCGGGGCTCAATGAGCAGTTCTTC; CDR3aa: CASSSVPSGLAGLNEQFF
d_gene: TRBD1; abundance: NA; j_gene: TRBJ2-2; v_gene: TRBV29-1; CDR3nt: TGCAGCGTTGAAGATTTATCCGGGACAGGGGGGACCGGGGAGCTGTTTTTT; CDR3aa: CSVEDLSGTGGTGELFF
d_gene: TRBD1; abundance: once; j_gene: TRBJ2-7; v_gene: TRBV15; CDR3nt: TGTGCCACCAGCAGAACCGGGACAGGGACCTACGAGCAGTACTTC; CDR3aa: CATSRTGTGTYEQYF
d_gene: NA; abundance: NA; j_gene: TRBJ2-1; v_gene: TRBV2; CDR3nt: TGTGCCGGAGTGGAGGGTGAGCAGTTCTTC; CDR3aa: CAGVEGEQFF
d_gene: TRBD2; abundance: NA; j_gene: TRBJ2-7; v_gene: TRBV7-6; CDR3nt: TGTGCCAGCAGCCCGGGGACTAGCGGGAGGGCCGGTGAGCAGTACTTC; CDR3aa: CASSPGTSGRAGEQYF
d_gene: NA; abundance: NA; j_gene: TRBJ2-1; v_gene: TRBV7-9; CDR3nt: TGTGCCAGCAGCTTAGCGATCAATTCGGCATTCTTC; CDR3aa: CASSLAINSAFF
d_gene: NA; abundance: NA; j_gene: TRBJ1-1; v_gene: TRBV7-9; CDR3nt: TGTGCCAGCAGCTTAGGGCCCGGTTCAAACACTGAAGCTTTCTTT; CDR3aa: CASSLGPGSNTEAFF
d_gene: TRBD1; abundance: NA; j_gene: TRBJ1-5; v_gene: TRBV4-2; CDR3nt: TGTGCCAGCAGCCCTTACCCAGACAGGGATAGCAATCAGCCCCAGCATTTT; CDR3aa: CASSPYPDRDSNQPQHF
d_gene: NA; abundance: NA; j_gene: TRBJ2-3; v_gene: TRBV9; CDR3nt: TGTGCCAGCAGCGCAGAAGGTTTTAGCACAGATACGCAGTATTTT; CDR3aa: CASSAEGFSTDTQYF
d_gene: NA; abundance: once; j_gene: TRBJ1-4; v_gene: TRBV7-6; CDR3nt: TGTGCCAGCAGCTTAGCCCTCGGGGGGAGGGATGGAAAACTGTTTTTT; CDR3aa: CASSLALGGRDGKLFF
d_gene: NA; abundance: NA; j_gene: TRBJ1-2; v_gene: TRBV6-5; CDR3nt: TGTGCCAGCAGTTTACGGGACAAGTTAAGACACGGAGGCTACACCTTC; CDR3aa: CASSLRDKLRHGGYTF
d_gene: NA; abundance: NA; j_gene: TRBJ2-7; v_gene: TRBV10-2; CDR3nt: TGCGCCAGCAGTGATTTTGAACCTTACGAGCAGTACTTC; CDR3aa: CASSDFEPYEQYF
d_gene: NA; abundance: NA; j_gene: TRBJ1-4; v_gene: TRBV27; CDR3nt: TGTGCCAGCACCTCCGGGGTAACTAATGAAAAACTGTTTTTT; CDR3aa: CASTSGVTNEKLFF
d_gene: TRBD2; abundance: NA; j_gene: TRBJ2-7; v_gene: TRBV27; CDR3nt: TGTGCCAGCAGTTTATCGGGTAGCGGGAGTCTCTTCTACGAGCAGTACTTC; CDR3aa: CASSLSGSGSLFYEQYF